These 7 T cell receptor beta chains came from one sample sequenced in a study of T cell changes during pregnancy in multiple sclerosis. Profiling relied on immunoSEQ multiplex PCR, and the TCRdb table lists in-frame clones only, not all of them. The sample lists 60,000 to 65,000 clones; about nine tenths were seen once. The sequencing used peripheral blood, collected in the second trimester of pregnancy. Receptor source: a female donor in good health, enrolled as a control in a pregnancy study.

This clone appeared a single time. This chain links TRBV18 with TRBJ1-2; D perhaps matches TRBD1 (5 bases). CDR3 length: 14 amino acids. V was trimmed by 2 bases and J by 6 bases, leaving 13 bases between them. CDR1 and CDR2 from the germline V gene are KGHSH and LQKENI. CDR3 nucleotides: TGTGCCAGCTCACCAATCGACAGCACTCATGGCTACACCTTC. This gives the protein CASSPIDSTHGYTF.

This chain connects TRBV19 to TRBJ2-2; 9 bases line up with TRBD1. The CDR3 has 15 amino acids. CDR1 LNHDA and CDR2 SQIVND come from the germline V gene (reference sequence). V shed 1 base and J 6 bases; nucleotides not matched to a gene: 3. The DNA of the CDR3 is TGTGCCAGTAGTATAGGGGGGACAGGGTCCGGGGAGCTGTTTTTT. Protein product: CASSIGGTGSGELFF.

V is TRBV10-3 and J is TRBJ1-6, with a tentative D call TRBD1 (6 bases). CDR1 and CDR2 from the germline V gene are ENHRY and SYGVKD. Trimming cost V 5 bases and J 7 bases, with 12 bases left between them. This CDR3 contains 14 residues. Written as DNA, the CDR3 is TGTGCCATCAGTCCGGGACACGAAAATTCACCCCTCCACTTT. The encoded protein is CAISPGHENSPLHF.

The CDR3 sequence: CAAGGAYEQYF. The CDR3 DNA follows: TGTGCCGCTGGAGGGGCCTACGAGCAGTACTTC. The rearrangement uses TRBV2 and TRBJ2-7, with D perhaps matching TRBD2 (6 bases). With 11 bases removed from V and 2 bases from J, the gap between germline ends came to 10 bases. In germline, CDR1 is SNHLY, CDR2 FYNNEI. The CDR3 spans 11 residues. The complete variable domain, with remaining parts taken from reference TRBV2 and TRBJ2-7, reads EPEVTQTPSHQVTQMGQEVILRCVPISNHLYFYWYRQILGQKVEFLVSFYNNEISEKSEIFDDQFSVERPDGSNFTLKIRSTKLEDSAMYFCAAGGAYEQYFGPGTRLTVT.

This chain links TRBV19 with TRBJ1-5, with a weak D call TRBD1 (5 bases). Looked up from germline, CDR1 is LNHDA and CDR2 is SQIVND (reference sequence). V was shortened by 7 bases and J by 3 bases, with 16 bases between the two germline ends. CDR3 size: 15 residues. For the CDR3, the DNA is TGTGCCAGTATCGACGCAAAGGGGTACAATCAGCCCCAGCATTTT. This encodes CASIDAKGYNQPQHF.

This chain joins TRBV27 and TRBJ1-5; 7 nucleotides align to TRBD1. Unmatched junction bases numbered 9, after V lost 5 bases and J lost 2 bases. There are 16 residues in the CDR3. CDR1 MNHEY and CDR2 SMNVEV come from the germline V gene (reference sequence). The CDR3 DNA follows: TGTGCCAGCAGTCCCCAACAGGGGATCGGCAATCAGCCCCAGCATTTT. It is translated as CASSPQQGIGNQPQHF.

This clone was picked up many times. The V call is TRBV19, the J call TRBJ2-5, with TRBD1 as a possible D gene (6 bases). CDR1 and CDR2 from the germline V gene are LNHDA and SQIVND (reference sequence). V was clipped by 5 bases and J by 5 bases, with 21 bases between them. This CDR3 has 16 residues. The CDR3 DNA sequence: TGTGCCAGTAGTGATGTACAGGGTTCTCGGAGGGAGACCCAGTACTTC. Amino acids: CASSDVQGSRRETQYF. Full variable domain (remainder filled in from reference TRBV19 and TRBJ2-5): DGGITQSPKYLFRKEGQNVTLSCEQNLNHDAMYWYRQDPGQGLRLIYYSQIVNDFQKGDIAEGYSVSREKKESFPLTVTSAQKNPTAFYLCASSDVQGSRRETQYFGPGTRLLVL.